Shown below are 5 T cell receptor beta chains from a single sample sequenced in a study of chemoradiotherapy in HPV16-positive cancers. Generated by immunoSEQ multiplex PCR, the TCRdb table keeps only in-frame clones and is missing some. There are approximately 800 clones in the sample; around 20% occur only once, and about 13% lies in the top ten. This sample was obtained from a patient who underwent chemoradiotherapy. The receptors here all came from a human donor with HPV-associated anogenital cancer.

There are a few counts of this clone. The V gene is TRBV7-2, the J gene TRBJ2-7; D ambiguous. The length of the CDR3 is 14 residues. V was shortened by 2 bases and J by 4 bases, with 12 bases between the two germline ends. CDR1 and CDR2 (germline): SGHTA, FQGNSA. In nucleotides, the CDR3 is TGTGCCAGCAGCTTAAAAGGTGTAGGGTACGAGCAGTACTTC. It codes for CASSLKGVGYEQYF.

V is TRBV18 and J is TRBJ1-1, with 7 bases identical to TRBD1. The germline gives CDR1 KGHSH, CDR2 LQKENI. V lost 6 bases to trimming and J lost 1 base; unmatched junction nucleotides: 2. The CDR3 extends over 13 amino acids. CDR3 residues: CASSGQANTEAFF. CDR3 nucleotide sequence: TGTGCCAGCTCTGGACAGGCGAACACTGAAGCTTTCTTT.

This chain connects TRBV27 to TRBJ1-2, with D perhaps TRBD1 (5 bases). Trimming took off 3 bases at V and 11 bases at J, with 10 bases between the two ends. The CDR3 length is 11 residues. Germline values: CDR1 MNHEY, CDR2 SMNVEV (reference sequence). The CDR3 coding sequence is TGTGCCAGCAGTTTTGGAGGACAATACACCTTC. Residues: CASSFGGQYTF.

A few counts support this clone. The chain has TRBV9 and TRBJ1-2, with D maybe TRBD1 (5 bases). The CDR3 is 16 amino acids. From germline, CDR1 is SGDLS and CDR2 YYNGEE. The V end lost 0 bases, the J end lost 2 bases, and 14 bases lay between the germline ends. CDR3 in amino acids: CASSVAGATVNYGYTF. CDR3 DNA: TGTGCCAGCAGCGTAGCTGGGGCCACAGTAAACTATGGCTACACCTTC.

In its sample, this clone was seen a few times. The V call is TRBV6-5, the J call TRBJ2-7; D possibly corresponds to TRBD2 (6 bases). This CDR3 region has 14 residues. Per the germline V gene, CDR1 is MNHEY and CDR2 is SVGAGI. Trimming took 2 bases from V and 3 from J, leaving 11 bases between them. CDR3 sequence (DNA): TGTGCCAGCAGTTACGGAGCGGGCCACTACGAGCAGTACTTC. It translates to CASSYGAGHYEQYF.